This TCR beta chain is drawn from a study of cytomegalovirus exposure and HLA in healthy donors. General observations from the study: V- and J-gene trimming of TCR beta was linked (in a later analysis) to a missense DCLRE1C variant. In terms of immune exposure information, only CMV serostatus was available.

The PCR ran on 60 Vbeta and 13 Jbeta primers. This table comes from immunoSEQ multiplex PCR, and its TCRdb copy is limited to in-frame clones, with some not included. The table shows 120,000 or so clones, with approximately 78% occurring only once. Comment on this clone: Its antigen is unidentified.

Trimming cost V 6 bases and J 0 bases, with 12 bases left between them. The CDR3 is made up of 13 amino acids. Germline assignment: CDR1 SQVTM and CDR2 ANQGSEA. Sequencing used PBMCs. This chain links TRBV29-1 with TRBJ2-7, with unresolved D. The sequence was collected from a woman in her thirties or forties in good health and CMV-seronegative. CDR3 sequence: CSVSSTSSYEQYF. The CDR3 region has the DNA TGCAGCGTCTCGTCCACGAGCTCCTACGAGCAGTACTTC.